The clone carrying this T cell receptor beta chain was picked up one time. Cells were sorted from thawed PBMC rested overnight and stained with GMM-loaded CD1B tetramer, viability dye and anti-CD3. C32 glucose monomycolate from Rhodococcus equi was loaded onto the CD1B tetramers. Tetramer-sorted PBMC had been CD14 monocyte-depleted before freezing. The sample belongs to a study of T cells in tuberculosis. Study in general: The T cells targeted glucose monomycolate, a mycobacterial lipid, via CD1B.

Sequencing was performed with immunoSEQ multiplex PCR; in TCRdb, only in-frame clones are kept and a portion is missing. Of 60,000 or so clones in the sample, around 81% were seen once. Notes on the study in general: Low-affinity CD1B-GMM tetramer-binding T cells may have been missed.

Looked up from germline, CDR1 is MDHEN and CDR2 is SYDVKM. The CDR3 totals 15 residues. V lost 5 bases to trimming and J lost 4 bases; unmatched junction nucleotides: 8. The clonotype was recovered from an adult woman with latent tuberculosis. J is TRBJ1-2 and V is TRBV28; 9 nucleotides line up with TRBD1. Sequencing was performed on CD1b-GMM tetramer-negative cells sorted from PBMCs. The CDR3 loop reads CASSPSTGGGYGYTF. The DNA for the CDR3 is TGTGCCAGCAGTCCCTCGACAGGGGGAGGCTATGGCTACACCTTC.